The count of the clone carrying this T cell receptor beta chain is one. This entry comes from a study of blood T cell repertoires in COVID-19. The CDR3 runs 15 residues. Germline lookup yields CDR1 MNHEY and CDR2 SMNVEV (reference sequence). The trim removed 2 bases at V and 5 bases at J, leaving 3 bases unmatched. Clones were sequenced by immunoSEQ multiplex PCR, and TCRdb holds only the in-frame ones, with some missing. The sample lists about 33,000 clones; about 90% were seen once. Sequencing was carried out using peripheral blood. The sequence came from a human donor with active COVID-19. The donor label of this sample is uncertain. This rearrangement joins TRBV27 to TRBJ2-2, with TRBD1 matching over 9 bases. CDR3 sequence: CASSLGTGNTGELFF. In DNA form, the CDR3 reads TGTGCCAGCAGTTTAGGGACAGGGAATACCGGGGAGCTGTTTTTT.